This T cell receptor beta chain emerged from a study of T cell responses to AZD1222 COVID-19 vaccine. Study in general: Pooled together were second doses at about 4 or about 12 weeks.

Findings of the study overall: Baseline antibody screening turned up just a handful of seropositive AZD1222 recipients.

Sequencing was performed with immunoSEQ multiplex PCR; in TCRdb, only in-frame clones are kept and a portion is missing. The data show 25,000 to 35,000 clones, over 90% seen once. Trimming removed 1 base from V and 5 bases from J; junction bases left unmatched: 4. The CDR3 totals 15 residues. The germline CDR1 and CDR2 sequences are MNHEY and SVGEGT. A word on this clone: The antigen is not known.

This clonotype originated in an adult in good health. The V call is TRBV6-2 or TRBV6-3, the J call TRBJ1-5; 8 bases are a match to TRBD1. Sequencing used peripheral blood, obtained on day 0 of AZD1222 vaccination. CDR3 coding DNA: TGTGCCAGCAGTTACTTGGACAGGGACCATCAGCCCCAGCATTTT. It codes for CASSYLDRDHQPQHF.